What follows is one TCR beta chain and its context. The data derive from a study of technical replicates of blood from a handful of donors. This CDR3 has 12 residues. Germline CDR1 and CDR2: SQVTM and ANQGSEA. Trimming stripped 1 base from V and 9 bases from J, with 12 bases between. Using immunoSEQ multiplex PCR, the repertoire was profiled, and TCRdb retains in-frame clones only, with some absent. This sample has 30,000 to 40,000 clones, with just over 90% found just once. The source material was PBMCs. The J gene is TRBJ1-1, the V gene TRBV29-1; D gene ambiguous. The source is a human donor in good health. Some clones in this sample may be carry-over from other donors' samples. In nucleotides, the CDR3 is TGCAGCGTTGAAGCCACCGACTTCAAAGCTTTCTTT. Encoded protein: CSVEATDFKAFF.